The clone carrying this TCR beta chain occurred once. These data originate in a study of blood T cell repertoires in COVID-19. Study overall: Acute and convalescent COVID-19 specimens originated in the United States, Italy and Spain. PBMCs, B-cell-depleted T cells, or T cells provided the cDNA or gDNA that made up the material.

From germline, CDR1 is SGHAT and CDR2 FQNNGV. CDR3 length: 16 residues. Deletions cut 4 bases from V and 3 bases from J, with 19 bases between. In the original processing: Using reference gene primer amplification, nucleated cell counts were estimated. Profiled with immunoSEQ multiplex PCR; TCRdb holds only in-frame clones, not every one. V, J and clone size were drawn from that table, and D and trimming were deduced from the DNA. The sample holds approximately 130,000 clones, around 86% seen once. This sequence joins TRBV11-2 and TRBJ2-7; tentatively, D is TRBD2 (7 bases). The sequenced sample was peripheral blood. The receptor's source is a man between 40 and 49 years old with active or convalescent COVID-19. Here the CDR3 DNA reads TGTGCCAGCAGCTCCCTTCGGGGGGCCAAATTCTACGAGCAGTACTTC. As protein: CASSSLRGAKFYEQYF.